The present T cell receptor (beta chain) was sequenced within a study of a mutant IDH1 vaccine in newly diagnosed glioma. Study context: Vaccination was launched 4-6 weeks after radiotherapy alone, or with temozolomide cycles.

V was cut by 1 base and J by 0 bases, with 7 bases left in between. The CDR3 runs to 14 residues. In germline, CDR1 is SGHTA, CDR2 FQGNSA. Documented time point: week 5, during vaccination. Every vaccine dose comprised 300 ug of mutant IDH1 20-mer peptide plus topical imiquimod. For this clone: Its antigen is as yet unknown.

Sequenced by immunoSEQ multiplex PCR; TCRdb stores in-frame clones only, minus some. The repertoire holds tens of thousands of clones, with roughly 90% as singletons. Material: PBMCs, obtained from a glioma patient whose treatment included an IDH1 peptide vaccine. The chain carries TRBV7-2 and TRBJ2-7, with no clear D. The TCR comes from a man younger than 35 with glioma. CDR3 protein: CASSLGHSSYEQYF. CDR3 in DNA: TGTGCCAGCAGCTTAGGGCACTCCTCCTACGAGCAGTACTTC. The variable domain in full, completed from reference TRBV7-2 and TRBJ2-7, reads GAGVSQSPSNKVTEKGKDVELRCDPISGHTALYWYRQSLGQGLEFLIYFQGNSAPDKSGLPSDRFSAERTGGSVSTLTIQRTQQEDSAVYLCASSLGHSSYEQYFGPGTRLTVT.